A selection of T cell receptor beta chains follows, all from one sample in a study of identical twins. Using its own MiXCR run on the 5' RACE reads, TCRdb lists one record per CDR3 protein. The table includes approximately 600,000 distinct CDR3 sequences, under 8.5% detected once. These data also featured in a second study, about yellow fever vaccine responses in identical twins.

Sequencing was carried out using PBMCs. The receptors here all came from a woman aged 18-30 years in good health. Both conserved end residues are part of each CDR3. The D gene is left open where the match is weak. Not all rows give a size; the values are once, few, many and, for expanded clones, a class.

16	TRBJ2-1	TRBV5-1	.	TRBD2	CASSSGSLMAYNEQFF	TGCGCCAGCAGCAGCGGGAGTCTTATGGCCTACAATGAGCAGTTCTTC
17	TRBJ2-1	TRBV28	many	.	CASSPRGASGYSNEQFF	TGTGCCAGCAGTCCCAGGGGGGCTAGCGGGTATAGCAATGAGCAGTTCTTC
17	TRBJ1-1	TRBV10-3	.	.	CAISEWGAGSMNTEAFF	TGTGCCATCAGTGAGTGGGGGGCAGGATCTATGAACACTGAAGCTTTCTTT
15	TRBJ2-5	TRBV12-3/TRBV12-4	.	TRBD2	CASSTGTTAWETQYF	TGTGCCAGCAGCACCGGGACTACAGCCTGGGAGACCCAGTACTTC
10	TRBJ1-4	TRBV29-1	.	.	CSARAEKLFF	TGCAGCGCCCGAGCCGAAAAACTGTTTTTT
18	TRBJ2-1	TRBV12-3/TRBV12-4	.	.	CACCLAHAGKVYYNEQFF	TGTGCCTGCTGTTTAGCGCACGCGGGGAAAGTTTACTACAATGAGCAGTTCTTC
16	TRBJ1-1	TRBV11-2	.	.	CASSLRTVGEDTEAFF	TGTGCCAGCAGCCTACGGACAGTAGGTGAGGACACTGAAGCTTTCTTT
19	TRBJ2-1	TRBV2	.	TRBD2	CASCSRTSGRARLGNEQFF	TGTGCCAGCTGTTCCCGGACTAGCGGGAGGGCCCGGTTGGGTAATGAGCAGTTCTTC
15	TRBJ2-2	TRBV12-3/TRBV12-4	many	TRBD2	CASSRRGANTGELFF	TGTGCCAGCAGTAGGCGGGGGGCTAACACCGGGGAGCTGTTTTTT
12	TRBJ1-5	TRBV28	.	.	CASTGPYQPQHF	TGTGCCAGTACAGGGCCCTATCAGCCCCAGCATTTT
14	TRBJ2-1	TRBV5-1	once	.	CASTELGRRNEQFF	TGCGCCAGCACCGAGCTAGGTCGGAGGAATGAGCAGTTCTTC
17	TRBJ2-3	TRBV2	many	TRBD2	CASSEGTGRASTDTQYF	TGTGCCAGCAGTGAGGGAACCGGGAGGGCTAGCACAGATACGCAGTATTTT
16	TRBJ2-2	TRBV24-1	.	.	CATSGLRGHDTGELFF	TGTGCCACCAGTGGGCTGAGGGGACACGACACCGGGGAGCTGTTTTTT
15	TRBJ2-3	TRBV5-1	many	.	CASTISTWFSDTQYF	TGCGCCAGCACCATAAGCACTTGGTTTTCAGATACGCAGTATTTT
16	TRBJ2-3	TRBV7-9	.	.	CASSFLTVQSTDTQYF	TGTGCCAGCAGCTTCCTGACAGTTCAGAGCACAGATACGCAGTATTTT
18	TRBJ2-5	TRBV11-1	.	TRBD2	CASSLVSGGLPPQETQYF	TGTGCCAGCAGCTTAGTTAGCGGGGGGCTCCCACCTCAAGAGACCCAGTACTTC
15	TRBJ2-3	TRBV20-1	few	TRBD2	CSARPPERDTDTQYF	TGCAGTGCTAGACCCCCAGAGCGGGACACAGATACGCAGTATTTT
14	TRBJ2-2	TRBV20-1	few	.	CSARDTSNTGELFF	TGCAGTGCTAGAGACACTTCGAACACCGGGGAGCTGTTTTTT
16	TRBJ2-3	TRBV7-8	.	TRBD2	CASSLAWRGGADTQYF	TGTGCCAGCAGCTTAGCGTGGCGGGGGGGAGCAGATACGCAGTATTTT
16	TRBJ2-5	TRBV5-1	many	.	CASSRDGEEYRETQYF	TGCGCCAGCAGCCGAGACGGGGAGGAATATAGAGAGACCCAGTACTTC
14	TRBJ1-2	TRBV7-8	.	TRBD1	CASSLARTGAGYTF	TGTGCCAGCAGCTTAGCTAGAACAGGGGCTGGCTACACCTTC
14	TRBJ2-1	TRBV2	.	.	CASSERESYNEQFF	TGTGCCAGCAGTGAAAGGGAATCCTACAATGAGCAGTTCTTC
15	TRBJ2-3	TRBV4-1	many	TRBD1	CASSQRTGMTDTQYF	TGCGCCAGCAGCCAAAGGACAGGGATGACAGATACGCAGTATTTT
18	TRBJ2-3	TRBV5-1	few	TRBD2	CASSLRLAGGVSTDTQYF	TGCGCCAGCAGCTTGAGACTAGCGGGAGGTGTTAGCACAGATACGCAGTATTTT
17	TRBJ2-1	TRBV9	few	TRBD2	CASSPRRAGASYNEQFF	TGTGCCAGCAGCCCCCGGCGAGCGGGGGCCTCCTACAATGAGCAGTTCTTC
19	TRBJ2-5	TRBV29-1	.	.	CSVEEAWGEFGRRKETQYF	TGCAGCGTTGAAGAAGCTTGGGGGGAGTTCGGCCGGCGAAAAGAGACCCAGTACTTC
15	TRBJ2-3	TRBV5-1	few	.	CASSLGTSVTDTQYF	TGCGCCAGCAGCTTGGGGACCTCGGTCACAGATACGCAGTATTTT
14	TRBJ1-1	TRBV4-2	.	.	CASSLREGRTEAFF	TGTGCCAGCAGCCTAAGGGAAGGGAGGACTGAAGCTTTCTTT
18	TRBJ2-3	TRBV12-3/TRBV12-4	many	.	CASSLALGFLRVADTQYF	TGTGCCAGCAGTTTAGCACTTGGGTTTCTGCGGGTAGCAGATACGCAGTATTTT
15	TRBJ2-5	TRBV5-1	.	TRBD1	CASSLGQGSRETQYF	TGCGCCAGCAGCCTGGGACAGGGTTCTAGAGAGACCCAGTACTTC
15	TRBJ2-2	TRBV10-3	.	TRBD2	CAISLGGARTGELFF	TGTGCCATCAGTCTCGGGGGGGCCCGGACCGGGGAGCTGTTTTTT
11	TRBJ2-7	TRBV2	few	.	CASTRTYEQYF	TGTGCCAGCACGCGGACCTACGAGCAGTACTTC
12	TRBJ1-1	TRBV6-5	few	.	CASRNPVTEAFF	TGTGCCAGCCGAAACCCGGTCACTGAAGCTTTCTTT
14	TRBJ1-1	TRBV7-6	.	.	CASSLDPGLAEAFF	TGTGCCAGCAGCTTAGATCCGGGTTTGGCTGAAGCTTTCTTT
12	TRBJ2-7	TRBV10-3	few	.	CAIRDKNYEQYF	TGTGCCATCCGGGACAAAAACTACGAGCAGTACTTC
17	TRBJ2-7	TRBV2	few	.	CASSEVNYQAPPYEQYF	TGTGCCAGCAGTGAAGTTAATTACCAGGCCCCTCCCTACGAGCAGTACTTC
13	TRBJ2-7	TRBV5-1	few	.	CASSLGQEYEQYF	TGCGCCAGCAGCTTGGGACAGGAATACGAGCAGTACTTC
15	TRBJ2-7	TRBV4-2	.	.	CASSQELLAAYEQYF	TGTGCCAGCAGCCAAGAACTACTAGCTGCCTACGAGCAGTACTTC
12	TRBJ2-3	TRBV6-1	many	.	CASARGTDTQYF	TGTGCCAGCGCCCGAGGCACAGATACGCAGTATTTT
11	TRBJ1-2	TRBV12-3/TRBV12-4	many	.	CASSLAYGYTF	TGTGCCAGCAGTTTAGCCTATGGCTACACCTTC